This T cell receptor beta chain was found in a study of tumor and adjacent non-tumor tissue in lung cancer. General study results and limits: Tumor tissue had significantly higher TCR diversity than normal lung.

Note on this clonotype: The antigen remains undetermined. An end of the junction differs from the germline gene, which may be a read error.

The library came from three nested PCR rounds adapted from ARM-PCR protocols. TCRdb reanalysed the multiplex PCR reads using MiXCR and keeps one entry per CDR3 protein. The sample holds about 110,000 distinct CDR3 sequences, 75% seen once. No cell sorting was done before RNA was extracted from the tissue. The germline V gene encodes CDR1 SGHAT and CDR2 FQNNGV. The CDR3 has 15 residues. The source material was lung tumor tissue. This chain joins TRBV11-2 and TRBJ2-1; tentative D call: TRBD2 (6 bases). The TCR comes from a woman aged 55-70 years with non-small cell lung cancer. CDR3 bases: TGTGTCAGCAGCAAAACCGGGATGGCCGGGAGCGAGCAGTTCTTC. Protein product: CVSSKTGMAGSEQFF.